These 8 T cell receptor beta chains share one sample of origin, sequenced in a study of shared clonotypes between healthy human individuals. CD45RO negativity and positive selection for CCR7 defined naive CD8 cells, a population that excluded terminally differentiated effector memory CD45RA+ cells. The repertoire was sequenced with immunoSEQ multiplex PCR; TCRdb's copy has only in-frame clones and lacks some. The table has millions of clones, approximately 94% seen once. The source material was naive CD8+ T cells from PBMCs. These receptors were taken from a man in his late teens or twenties in good health. Some clones in this sample may be carry-over from other donors' samples.

V usage is TRBV5-6 and J usage is TRBJ1-2; tentatively, D is TRBD1 (5 bases). Germline-derived CDR1 and CDR2 are SGHDT and YYEEEE. Trimming took 1 base from V and 6 from J, leaving 19 bases between them. The CDR3 extends over 16 amino acids. CDR3 region: CASSLRAAGTVDGYTF. For the CDR3, the DNA is TGTGCCAGCAGCTTGAGGGCCGCAGGGACCGTAGATGGCTACACCTTC. The full variable domain, with the rest looked up from reference TRBV5-6 and TRBJ1-2, is DAGVTQSPTHLIKTRGQQVTLRCSPKSGHDTVSWYQQALGQGPQFIFQYYEEEERQRGNFPDRFSGHQFPNYSSELNVNALLLGDSALYLCASSLRAAGTVDGYTFGSGTRLTVV.

The CDR3 DNA reads TGTGCCAGCAGGGGGACAGGGGAGGCCTATGGCTACACCTTC. The encoded protein is CASRGTGEAYGYTF. The V gene is TRBV28, the J gene TRBJ1-2; 10 nucleotides match TRBD1. This CDR3 contains 14 residues. Losses at the gene ends were 6 bases for V and 4 bases for J; bases not matched to a gene: 5. Germline lookup yields CDR1 MDHEN and CDR2 SYDVKM.

The V gene is TRBV7-9, the J gene TRBJ1-1, with 8 positions matching TRBD1. Germline lookup yields CDR1 SEHNR and CDR2 FQNEAQ (reference sequence). The CDR3 loop spans 16 amino acids. The trim removed 6 bases at V and 5 bases at J, leaving 14 bases unmatched. CDR3 sequence (DNA): TGTGCCAGCAGTCCCGGTCATTCCAGGGGGCATACTGAAGCTTTCTTT. As protein: CASSPGHSRGHTEAFF.

The V and J genes are TRBV4-1 and TRBJ2-3; 8 positions match TRBD1. V was clipped by 1 base and J by 5 bases; unmatched bases: 11. Germline values: CDR1 MGHRA, CDR2 YSYEKL. The CDR3 length is 17 residues. The CDR3 loop is CASSQVGSGGYLDTQYF. Here the CDR3 DNA reads TGCGCCAGCAGCCAAGTAGGTTCAGGGGGCTATCTAGATACGCAGTATTTT.

The CDR3 protein is CASSDLLTSGPQETQYF. The CDR3 bases are TGTGCCAGCAGTGACCTATTGACTAGCGGGCCCCAAGAGACCCAGTACTTC. The chain is built from TRBV2 and TRBJ2-5, with 10 nucleotides matching TRBD2. CDR1 and CDR2 (germline): SNHLY, FYNNEI. V shed 3 bases and J 1 base; nucleotides not matched to a gene: 8. The CDR3 is made up of 17 amino acids. The whole variable domain, filled in from reference TRBV2 and TRBJ2-5, reads EPEVTQTPSHQVTQMGQEVILRCVPISNHLYFYWYRQILGQKVEFLVSFYNNEISEKSEIFDDQFSVERPDGSNFTLKIRSTKLEDSAMYFCASSDLLTSGPQETQYFGPGTRLLVL.

J is TRBJ2-7 and V is TRBV30; possible D gene TRBD2, 6 bases. V shed 3 bases and J shed 6 bases, with 18 bases lying between them. CDR1 and CDR2 (germline): GTSNPN, SVGIG (reference sequence). This CDR3 region has 14 residues. This chain's CDR3 is CAWRHRGGPSEQYF. CDR3 nucleotides: TGTGCCTGGAGGCACCGGGGAGGCCCGAGCGAGCAGTACTTC.

This sequence joins TRBV4-1 and TRBJ2-5; D is tentatively TRBD1 or TRBD2 (5 bases each). Germline values: CDR1 MGHRA, CDR2 YSYEKL. With 4 bases removed from V and 5 bases from J, the gap between germline ends came to 20 bases. The CDR3 length is 16 residues. Written as DNA, the CDR3 is TGCGCCAGCAGCCTCCGGGACCAAACACCCCGGGAGACCCAGTACTTC. Protein sequence: CASSLRDQTPRETQYF.

Only one count was recorded for this clone. This same CDR3 is encoded by further DNA sequences in the sample. The chain couples TRBV7-3 to TRBJ1-1, with D perhaps matching TRBD1 (5 bases). Germline loops: CDR1 SGHTA, CDR2 FQGTGA. This CDR3 contains 15 residues. V was pared by 0 bases and J by 0 bases, with 8 bases between. The CDR3 DNA follows: TGTGCCAGCAGCTTAACTGGGGGAATGAACACTGAAGCTTTCTTT. Translating gives CASSLTGGMNTEAFF. Combining the CDR3 with reference TRBV7-3 and TRBJ1-1 gives the whole variable domain GAGVSQTPSNKVTEKGKYVELRCDPISGHTALYWYRQSLGQGPEFLIYFQGTGAADDSGLPNDRFFAVRPEGSVSTLKIQRTERGDSAVYLCASSLTGGMNTEAFFGQGTRLTVV.